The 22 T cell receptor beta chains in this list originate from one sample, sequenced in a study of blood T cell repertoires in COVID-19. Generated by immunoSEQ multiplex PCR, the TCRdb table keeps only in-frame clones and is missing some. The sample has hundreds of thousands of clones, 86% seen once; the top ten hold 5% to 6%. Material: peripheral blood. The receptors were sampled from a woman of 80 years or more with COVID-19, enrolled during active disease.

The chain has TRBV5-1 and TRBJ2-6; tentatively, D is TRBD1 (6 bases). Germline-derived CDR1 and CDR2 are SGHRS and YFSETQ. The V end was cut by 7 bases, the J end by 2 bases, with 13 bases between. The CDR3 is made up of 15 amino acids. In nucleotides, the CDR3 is TGCGCCAGCTGCCCCCGGGACACTGGGGCCAACGTCCTGACTTTC. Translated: CASCPRDTGANVLTF.

CDR3 amino acids: CAMGQQSTDTQYF. The DNA for the CDR3 is TGTGCCATGGGACAGCAAAGCACAGATACGCAGTATTTT. The J gene is TRBJ2-3, the V gene TRBV10-3; 7 bases fit TRBD1. Germline-derived CDR1 and CDR2 are ENHRY and SYGVKD. The CDR3 has 13 amino acids. V lost 9 bases, J lost 0 bases, and 3 bases stayed unmatched.

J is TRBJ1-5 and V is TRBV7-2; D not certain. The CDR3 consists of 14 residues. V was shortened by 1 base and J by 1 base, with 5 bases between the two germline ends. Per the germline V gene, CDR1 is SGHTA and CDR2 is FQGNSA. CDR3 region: CASSLDASNQPQHF. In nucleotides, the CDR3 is TGTGCCAGCAGCTTAGACGCGAGCAATCAGCCCCAGCATTTT.

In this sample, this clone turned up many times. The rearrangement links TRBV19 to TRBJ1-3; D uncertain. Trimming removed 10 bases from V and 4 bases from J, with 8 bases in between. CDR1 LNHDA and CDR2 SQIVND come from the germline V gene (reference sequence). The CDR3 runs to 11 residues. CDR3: CAIADGNTIYF. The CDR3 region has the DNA TGTGCCATAGCGGACGGAAACACCATATATTTT.

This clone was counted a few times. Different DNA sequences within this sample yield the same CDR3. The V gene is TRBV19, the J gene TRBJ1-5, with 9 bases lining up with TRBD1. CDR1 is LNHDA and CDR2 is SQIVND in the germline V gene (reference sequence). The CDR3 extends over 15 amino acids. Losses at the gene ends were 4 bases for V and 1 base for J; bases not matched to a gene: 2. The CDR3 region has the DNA TGTGCCAGTAGTACACAGGGGGCAAGCAATCAGCCCCAGCATTTT. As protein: CASSTQGASNQPQHF.

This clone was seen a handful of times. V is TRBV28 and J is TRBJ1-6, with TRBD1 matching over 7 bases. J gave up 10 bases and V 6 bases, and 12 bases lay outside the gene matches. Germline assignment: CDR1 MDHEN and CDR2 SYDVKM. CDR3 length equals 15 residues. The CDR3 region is CASRLRDRILSPLHF. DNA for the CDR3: TGTGCCAGCAGGTTACGGGACAGAATTCTGTCACCCCTCCACTTT.

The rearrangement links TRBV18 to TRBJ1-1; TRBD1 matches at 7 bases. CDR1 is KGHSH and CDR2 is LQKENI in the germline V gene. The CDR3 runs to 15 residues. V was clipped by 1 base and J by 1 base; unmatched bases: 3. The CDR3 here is CASSPQEGANTEAFF. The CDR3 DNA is TGTGCCAGCTCACCACAGGAGGGGGCGAACACTGAAGCTTTCTTT.

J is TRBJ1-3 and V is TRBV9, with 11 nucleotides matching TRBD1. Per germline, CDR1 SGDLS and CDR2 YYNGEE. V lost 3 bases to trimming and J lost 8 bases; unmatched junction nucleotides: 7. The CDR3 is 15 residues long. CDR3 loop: CASSGGTGGRDTIYF. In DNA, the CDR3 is TGTGCCAGCAGCGGCGGGACAGGGGGTAGGGACACCATATATTTT.

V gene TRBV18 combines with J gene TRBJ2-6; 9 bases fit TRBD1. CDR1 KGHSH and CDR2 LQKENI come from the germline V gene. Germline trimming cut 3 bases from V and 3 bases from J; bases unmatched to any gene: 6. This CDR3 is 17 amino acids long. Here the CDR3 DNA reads TGTGCCAGCTCACCCAACAGGGGGCTGTATGGGGCCAACGTCCTGACTTTC. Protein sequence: CASSPNRGLYGANVLTF.

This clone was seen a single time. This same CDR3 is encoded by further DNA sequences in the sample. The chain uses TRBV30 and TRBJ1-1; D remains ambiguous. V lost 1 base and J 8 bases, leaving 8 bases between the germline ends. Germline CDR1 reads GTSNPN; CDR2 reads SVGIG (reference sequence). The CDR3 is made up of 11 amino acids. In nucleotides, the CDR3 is TGTGCCTGGAGTGCCGGAGGCGAAGCTTTCTTT. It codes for CAWSAGGEAFF.

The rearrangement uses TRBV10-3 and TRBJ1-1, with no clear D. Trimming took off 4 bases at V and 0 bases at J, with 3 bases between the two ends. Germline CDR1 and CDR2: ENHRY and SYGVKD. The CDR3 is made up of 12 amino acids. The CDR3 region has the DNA TGTGCCATCAGTGCGTTGAACACTGAAGCTTTCTTT. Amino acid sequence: CAISALNTEAFF.

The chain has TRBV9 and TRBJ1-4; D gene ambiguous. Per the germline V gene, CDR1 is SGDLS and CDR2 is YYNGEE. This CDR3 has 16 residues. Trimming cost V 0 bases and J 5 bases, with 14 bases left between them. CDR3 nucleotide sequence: TGTGCCAGCAGCGTAGAAATTGGAGCAATGAATGAAAAACTGTTTTTT. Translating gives CASSVEIGAMNEKLFF.

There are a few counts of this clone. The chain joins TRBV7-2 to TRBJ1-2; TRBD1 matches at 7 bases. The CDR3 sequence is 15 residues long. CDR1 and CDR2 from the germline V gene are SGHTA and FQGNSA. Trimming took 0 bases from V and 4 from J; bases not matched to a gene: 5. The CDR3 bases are TGTGCCAGCAGCTTAGCGCTGACAGGGCTCTATGGCTACACCTTC. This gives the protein CASSLALTGLYGYTF.

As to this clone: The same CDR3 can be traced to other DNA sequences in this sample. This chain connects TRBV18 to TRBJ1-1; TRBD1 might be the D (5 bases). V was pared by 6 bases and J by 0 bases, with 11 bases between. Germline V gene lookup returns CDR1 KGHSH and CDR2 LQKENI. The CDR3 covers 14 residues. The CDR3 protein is CASSLDSMNTEAFF. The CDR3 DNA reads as TGTGCCAGCTCTCTCGACAGTATGAACACTGAAGCTTTCTTT.

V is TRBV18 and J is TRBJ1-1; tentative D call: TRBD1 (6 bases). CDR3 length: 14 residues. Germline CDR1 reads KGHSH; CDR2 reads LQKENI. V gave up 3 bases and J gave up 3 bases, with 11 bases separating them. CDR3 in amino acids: CASSPLEGDTEAFF. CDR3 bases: TGTGCCAGCTCACCTCTCGAGGGGGACACTGAAGCTTTCTTT.

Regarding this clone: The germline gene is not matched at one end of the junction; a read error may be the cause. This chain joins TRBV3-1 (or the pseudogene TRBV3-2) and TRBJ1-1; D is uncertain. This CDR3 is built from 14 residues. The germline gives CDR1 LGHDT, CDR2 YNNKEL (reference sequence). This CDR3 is CASRQEVGDTEAFF. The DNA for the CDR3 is TGTGCCAGCAGACAAGAAGTCGGGGACACTGAAGCTTTCTTT.

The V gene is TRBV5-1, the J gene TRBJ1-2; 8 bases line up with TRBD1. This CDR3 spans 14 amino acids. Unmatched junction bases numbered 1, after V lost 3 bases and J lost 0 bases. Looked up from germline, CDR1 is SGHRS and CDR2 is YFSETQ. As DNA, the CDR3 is TGCGCCAGCAGCTGGACAGGGACTAACTATGGCTACACCTTC. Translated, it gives CASSWTGTNYGYTF. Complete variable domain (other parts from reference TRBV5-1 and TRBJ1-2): KAGVTQTPRYLIKTRGQQVTLSCSPISGHRSVSWYQQTPGQGLQFLFEYFSETQRNKGNFPGRFSGRQFSNSRSEMNVSTLELGDSALYLCASSWTGTNYGYTFGSGTRLTVV.

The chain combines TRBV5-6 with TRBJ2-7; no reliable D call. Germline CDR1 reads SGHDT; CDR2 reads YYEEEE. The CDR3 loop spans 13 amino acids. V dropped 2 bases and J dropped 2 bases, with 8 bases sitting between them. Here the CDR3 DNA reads TGTGCCAGCAGCTTTAGAGAAACCTACGAGCAGTACTTC. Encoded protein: CASSFRETYEQYF.

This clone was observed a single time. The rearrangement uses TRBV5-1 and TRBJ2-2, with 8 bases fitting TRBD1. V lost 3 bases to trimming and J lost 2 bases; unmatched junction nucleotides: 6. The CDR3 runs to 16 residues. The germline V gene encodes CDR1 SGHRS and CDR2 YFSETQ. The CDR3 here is CASSSQGVANTGELFF. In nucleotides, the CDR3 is TGCGCCAGCAGCTCACAGGGGGTTGCTAACACCGGGGAGCTGTTTTTT.

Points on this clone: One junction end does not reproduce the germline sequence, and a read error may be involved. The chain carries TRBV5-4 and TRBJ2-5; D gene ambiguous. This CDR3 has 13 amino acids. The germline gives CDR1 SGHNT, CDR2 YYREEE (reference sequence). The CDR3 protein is CASSLDGTGTQYF. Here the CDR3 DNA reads TGTGCCAGCAGTTTGGACGGCACGGGTACCCAGTACTTC.

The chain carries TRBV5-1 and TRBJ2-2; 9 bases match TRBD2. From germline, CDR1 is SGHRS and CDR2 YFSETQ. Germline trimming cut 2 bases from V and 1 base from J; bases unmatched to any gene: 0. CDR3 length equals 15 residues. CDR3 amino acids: CASSFSGGNTGELFF. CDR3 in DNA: TGCGCCAGCAGCTTTAGCGGGGGGAACACCGGGGAGCTGTTTTTT.

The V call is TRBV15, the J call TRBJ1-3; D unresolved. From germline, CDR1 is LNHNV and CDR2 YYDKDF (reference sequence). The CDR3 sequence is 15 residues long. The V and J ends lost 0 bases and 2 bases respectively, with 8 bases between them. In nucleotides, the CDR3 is TGTGCCACCAGCAGAGATACAGTCCCTGGAAACACCATATATTTT. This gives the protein CATSRDTVPGNTIYF.